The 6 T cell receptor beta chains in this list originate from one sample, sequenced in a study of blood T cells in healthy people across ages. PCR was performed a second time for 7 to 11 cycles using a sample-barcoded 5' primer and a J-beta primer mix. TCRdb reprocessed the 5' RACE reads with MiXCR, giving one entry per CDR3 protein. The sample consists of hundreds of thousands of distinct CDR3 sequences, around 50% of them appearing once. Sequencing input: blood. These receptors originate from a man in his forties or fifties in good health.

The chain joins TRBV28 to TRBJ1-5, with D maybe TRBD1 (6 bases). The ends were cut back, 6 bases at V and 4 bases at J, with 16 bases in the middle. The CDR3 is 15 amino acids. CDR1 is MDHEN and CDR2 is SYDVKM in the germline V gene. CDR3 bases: TGTGCCAGCAGCCGTTCAGGGGATGGGAATCAGCCCCAGCATTTT. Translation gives CASSRSGDGNQPQHF.

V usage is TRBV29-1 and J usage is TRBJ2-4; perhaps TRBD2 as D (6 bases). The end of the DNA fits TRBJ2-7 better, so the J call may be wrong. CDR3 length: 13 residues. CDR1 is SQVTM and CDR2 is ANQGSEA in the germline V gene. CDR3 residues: CSVGGGSSSEQYF. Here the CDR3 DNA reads TGCAGCGTTGGTGGAGGGTCAAGCTCCGAGCAGTACTTC.

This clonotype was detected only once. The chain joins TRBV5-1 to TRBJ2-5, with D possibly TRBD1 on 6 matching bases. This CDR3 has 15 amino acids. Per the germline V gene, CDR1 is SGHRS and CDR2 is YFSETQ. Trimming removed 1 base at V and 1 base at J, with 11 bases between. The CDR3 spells CASSLPRQAQETQYF. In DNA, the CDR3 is TGCGCCAGCAGCTTGCCCCGACAGGCCCAAGAGACCCAGTACTTC. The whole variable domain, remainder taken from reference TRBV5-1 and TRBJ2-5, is KAGVTQTPRYLIKTRGQQVTLSCSPISGHRSVSWYQQTPGQGLQFLFEYFSETQRNKGNFPGRFSGRQFSNSRSEMNVSTLELGDSALYLCASSLPRQAQETQYFGPGTRLLVL.

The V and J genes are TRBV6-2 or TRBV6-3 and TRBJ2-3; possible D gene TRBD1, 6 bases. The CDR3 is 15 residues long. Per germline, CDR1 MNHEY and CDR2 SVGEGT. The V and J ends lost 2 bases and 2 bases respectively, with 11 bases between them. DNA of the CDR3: TGTGCCAGCAGTTACCCGGGACAATTCACAGATACGCAGTATTTT. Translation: CASSYPGQFTDTQYF.

The CDR3 region is CSASPDSRRGETQYF. CDR3 nucleotide sequence: TGCAGTGCCTCCCCGGACTCCCGGAGGGGAGAGACCCAGTACTTC. This sequence joins TRBV20-1 and TRBJ2-5, with a possible D match to TRBD2 (6 bases). Germline V gives CDR1 DFQATT, CDR2 SNEGSKA (reference sequence). The CDR3 length is 15 residues. The V end lost 6 bases, the J end lost 4 bases, and 21 bases lay between the germline ends.

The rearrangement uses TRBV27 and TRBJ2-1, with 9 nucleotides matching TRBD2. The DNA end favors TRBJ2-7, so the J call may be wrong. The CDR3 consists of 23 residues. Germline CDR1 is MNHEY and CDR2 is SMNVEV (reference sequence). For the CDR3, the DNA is TGTGCCAGCAGTTTCCTGACGTCTGATCGCGGGGGGGCTTGGTCCCCTTCCTACAATGAGCAGTACTTC. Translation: CASSFLTSDRGGAWSPSYNEQYF.